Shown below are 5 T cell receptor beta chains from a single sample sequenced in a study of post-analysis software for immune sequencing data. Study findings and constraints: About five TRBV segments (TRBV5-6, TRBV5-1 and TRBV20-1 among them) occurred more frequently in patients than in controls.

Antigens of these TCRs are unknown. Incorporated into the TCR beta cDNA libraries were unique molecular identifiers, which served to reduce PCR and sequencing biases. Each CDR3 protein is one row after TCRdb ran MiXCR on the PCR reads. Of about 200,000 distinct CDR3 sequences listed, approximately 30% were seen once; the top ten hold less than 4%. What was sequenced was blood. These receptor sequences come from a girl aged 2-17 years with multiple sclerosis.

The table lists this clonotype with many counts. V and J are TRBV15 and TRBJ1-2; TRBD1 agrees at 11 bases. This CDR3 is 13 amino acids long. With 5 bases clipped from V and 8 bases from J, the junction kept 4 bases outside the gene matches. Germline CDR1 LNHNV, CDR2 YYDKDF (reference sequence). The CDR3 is CATSLGQGDGYTF. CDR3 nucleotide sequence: TGTGCCACCAGCCTGGGACAGGGGGACGGCTACACCTTC.

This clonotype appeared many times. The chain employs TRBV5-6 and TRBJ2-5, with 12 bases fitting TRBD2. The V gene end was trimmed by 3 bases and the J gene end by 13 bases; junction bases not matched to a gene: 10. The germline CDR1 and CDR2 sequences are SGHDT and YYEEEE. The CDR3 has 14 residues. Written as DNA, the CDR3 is TGTGCCAGCAGCTCCTGGACTAGCGGGGTTTCATGGTACTTC. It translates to CASSSWTSGVSWYF.

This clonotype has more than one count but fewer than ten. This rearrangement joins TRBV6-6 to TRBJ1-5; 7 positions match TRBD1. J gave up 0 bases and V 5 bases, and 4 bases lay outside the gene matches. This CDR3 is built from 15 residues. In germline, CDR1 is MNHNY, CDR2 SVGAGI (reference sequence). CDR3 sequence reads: CASSGGQFSNQPQHF. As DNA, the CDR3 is TGTGCCAGCAGTGGGGGACAGTTTAGCAATCAGCCCCAGCATTTT.

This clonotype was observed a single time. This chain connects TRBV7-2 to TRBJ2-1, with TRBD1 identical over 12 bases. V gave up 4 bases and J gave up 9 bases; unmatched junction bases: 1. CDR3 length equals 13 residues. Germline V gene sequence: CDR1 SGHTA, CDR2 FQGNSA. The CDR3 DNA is TGTGCCAGCAGCTGGGACAGGGGGCGTGAGCAGTTCTTC. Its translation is CASSWDRGREQFF.

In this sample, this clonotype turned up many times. The CDR3 reads CASIKRGSTDTQYF. CDR3 bases: TGTGCCAGCATCAAACGGGGGAGCACAGATACGCAGTATTTT. The chain uses TRBV12-3 or TRBV12-4 and TRBJ2-3; TRBD2 might be the D (6 bases). The CDR3 covers 14 residues. V gave up 7 bases and J gave up 0 bases, with 11 bases separating them.